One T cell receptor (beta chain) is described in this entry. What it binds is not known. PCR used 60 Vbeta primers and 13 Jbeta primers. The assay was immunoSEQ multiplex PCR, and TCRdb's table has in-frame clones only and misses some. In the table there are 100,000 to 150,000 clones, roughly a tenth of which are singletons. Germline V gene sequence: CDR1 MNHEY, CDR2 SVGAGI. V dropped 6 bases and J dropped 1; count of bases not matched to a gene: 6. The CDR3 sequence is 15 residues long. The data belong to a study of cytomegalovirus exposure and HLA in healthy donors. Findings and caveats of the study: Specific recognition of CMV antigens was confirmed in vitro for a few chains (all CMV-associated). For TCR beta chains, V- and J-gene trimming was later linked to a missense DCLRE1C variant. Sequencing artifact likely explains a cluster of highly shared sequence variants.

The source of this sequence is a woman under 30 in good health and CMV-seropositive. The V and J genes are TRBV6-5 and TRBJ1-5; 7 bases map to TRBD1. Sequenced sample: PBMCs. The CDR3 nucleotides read TGTGCCAGCAGAAGACAGGGAGGAAGCAATCAGCCCCAGCATTTT. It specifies CASRRQGGSNQPQHF.